Below are 5 T cell receptor beta chains sequenced from a single sample in a study of blood T cell repertoires in COVID-19. Profiling relied on immunoSEQ multiplex PCR, and the TCRdb table lists in-frame clones only, not all of them. The sample holds a few hundred thousand clones, around nine tenths seen once. Sequenced: peripheral blood. These receptors were collected from a woman aged 60-75 years with acute or convalescent COVID-19.

The CDR3 here is CASSISGGRDEQFF. DNA of the CDR3: TGTGCCAGCAGCATTAGCGGGGGAAGGGATGAGCAGTTCTTC. J is TRBJ2-1 and V is TRBV9, with TRBD2 matching 9 bases. V lost 4 bases to trimming and J lost 8 bases; unmatched junction nucleotides: 7. Germline assignment: CDR1 SGDLS and CDR2 YYNGEE. The CDR3 consists of 14 residues.

The chain uses TRBV6-5 and TRBJ1-1; the D is unclear. The CDR3 is 15 amino acids. The germline V and J ends were trimmed by 2 bases and 0 bases, with 10 bases remaining between them. The V gene's germline CDR1 is MNHEY and CDR2 SVGAGI. As DNA, the CDR3 is TGTGCCAGCAGTTACAACTTCCCTTTGAACACTGAAGCTTTCTTT. As protein: CASSYNFPLNTEAFF.

This chain uses TRBV28 with TRBJ1-2; TRBD1 matches at 8 bases. This CDR3 spans 13 amino acids. Trimming at V came to 6 bases and at J to 3 bases, leaving 3 bases not matched to a gene. Germline V gene lookup returns CDR1 MDHEN and CDR2 SYDVKM. The chain's CDR3 is CASRLQGDYGYTF. CDR3 DNA sequence: TGTGCCAGCAGACTACAGGGGGACTATGGCTACACCTTC.

This clone was counted a single time. V and J are TRBV3-1 (or the pseudogene TRBV3-2) and TRBJ2-5; TRBD2 matches at 10 bases. V lost 2 bases to trimming and J lost 5 bases; unmatched junction nucleotides: 5. Looked up from germline, CDR1 is LGHDT and CDR2 is YNNKEL (reference sequence). This CDR3 spans 15 amino acids. CDR3 sequence: CASSQWLAGGETQYF. The DNA for the CDR3 is TGTGCCAGCAGCCAATGGTTAGCGGGAGGCGAGACCCAGTACTTC.

This clone was counted a single time. This chain joins TRBV6-2 or TRBV6-3 and TRBJ2-5; TRBD2 might be the D (6 bases). This CDR3 is 14 amino acids long. V lost 0 bases and J lost 5, with 10 bases in between. Germline CDR1 reads MNHEY; CDR2 reads SVGEGT. The CDR3 bases are TGTGCCAGCAGTTACTCGGGGGGATCGGAGACCCAGTACTTC. Translated: CASSYSGGSETQYF.